The source of this T cell receptor (beta chain) is a study of blood T cell repertoires in COVID-19. Study information: The samples span acute and convalescent COVID-19 from the United States, Italy and Spain.

Participants were aged roughly 18 to 100 years from about two dozen US areas. All recovered Cohort 3 donors got two negative PCRs, got clearance, or saw symptom resolution. The CDR3 totals 15 residues. Produced via immunoSEQ multiplex PCR; TCRdb's table is partial and in-frame only. The sample holds hundreds of thousands of clones; roughly nine tenths are singletons and the top ten take over 2%. This receptor was obtained from a woman aged 18-29 years who had recovered from COVID-19. The chain recombines TRBV21-1 with TRBJ1-6; the tabulated D call, TRBD1, remains unverified against the DNA. TRBV21-1 is marked as a pseudogene. The sequencing input was PBMCs or T cells enriched from blood (not recorded which). Here the CDR3 reads CASSKVWDRDSPLHF. CDR3 coding DNA: TGTGCCAGCAGCAAAGTGTGGGACAGGGATTCACCCCTCCACTTT.